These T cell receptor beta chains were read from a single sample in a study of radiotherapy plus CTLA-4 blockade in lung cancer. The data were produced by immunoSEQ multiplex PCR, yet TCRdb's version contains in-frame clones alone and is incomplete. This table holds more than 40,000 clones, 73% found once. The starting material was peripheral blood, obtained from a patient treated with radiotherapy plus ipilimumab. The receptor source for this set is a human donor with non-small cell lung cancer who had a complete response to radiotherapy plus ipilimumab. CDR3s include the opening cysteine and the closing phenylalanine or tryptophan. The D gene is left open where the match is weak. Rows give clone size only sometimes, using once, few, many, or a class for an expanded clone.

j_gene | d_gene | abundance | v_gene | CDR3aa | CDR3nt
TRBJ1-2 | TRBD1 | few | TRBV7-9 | CASSLTTGGNGYTF | TGTGCCAGCAGCTTAACCACAGGGGGCAACGGCTACACCTTC
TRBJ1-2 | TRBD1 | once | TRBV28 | CASSSPSLDRGLGGYTF | TGTGCCAGCAGTTCCCCATCCCTTGACAGGGGGCTTGGGGGCTACACCTTC
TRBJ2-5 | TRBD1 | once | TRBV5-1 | CASSRTGQSQETQYF | TGCGCCAGCAGCAGGACGGGACAGTCCCAAGAGACCCAGTACTTC
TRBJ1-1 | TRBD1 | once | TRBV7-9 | CASKKGAQKNTEAFF | TGTGCCAGCAAAAAGGGGGCCCAGAAGAACACTGAAGCTTTCTTT
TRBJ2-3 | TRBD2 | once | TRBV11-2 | CASSLAASGRGKDTQYF | TGTGCCAGCAGCTTAGCAGCTAGCGGGAGGGGTAAAGATACGCAGTATTTT
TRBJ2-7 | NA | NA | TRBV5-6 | CASSLAGADYEQYF | TGTGCCAGCAGCTTGGCCGGAGCAGATTACGAGCAGTACTTC
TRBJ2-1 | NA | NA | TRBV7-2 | CASNIPPGNEQFF | TGTGCCAGCAACATCCCCCCGGGCAATGAGCAGTTCTTC
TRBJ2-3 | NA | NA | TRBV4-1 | CASSQDLVTDTQYF | TGCGCCAGCAGCCAAGACTTAGTCACAGATACGCAGTATTTT
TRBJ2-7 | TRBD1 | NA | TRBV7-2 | CASSSWDSYTYEQYF | TGTGCCAGCAGCTCCTGGGACAGTTACACCTACGAGCAGTACTTC
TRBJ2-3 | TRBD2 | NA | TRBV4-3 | CASSPGLGTDTQYF | TGCGCCAGCAGCCCCGGACTAGGCACAGATACGCAGTATTTT
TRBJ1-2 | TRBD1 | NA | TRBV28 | CASRGRGTGRVVGHTF | TGTGCCAGCAGGGGCCGCGGGACAGGGAGGGTTGTTGGCCACACCTTC
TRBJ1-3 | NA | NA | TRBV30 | CAWTVGNTIYF | TGTGCCTGGACCGTCGGGAACACCATATATTTT
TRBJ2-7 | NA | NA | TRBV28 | CASSLFLGAYEQYF | TGTGCCAGCAGTTTATTTCTAGGGGCCTACGAGCAGTACTTC
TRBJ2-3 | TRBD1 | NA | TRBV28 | CASSFQGTGFGTDTQYF | TGTGCCAGCAGTTTTCAGGGGACAGGGTTCGGCACAGATACGCAGTATTTT
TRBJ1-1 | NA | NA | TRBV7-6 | CASSDPYPTLRAFF | TGTGCCAGCAGCGATCCCTATCCGACTCTGAGGGCTTTCTTT
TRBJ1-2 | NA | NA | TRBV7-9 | CASSTGTTRGYTF | TGTGCCAGCAGCACTGGGACAACGCGGGGCTACACCTTC
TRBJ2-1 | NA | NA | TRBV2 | CASSEFGGSYNEQFF | TGTGCCAGCAGTGAATTCGGGGGCTCCTACAATGAGCAGTTCTTC